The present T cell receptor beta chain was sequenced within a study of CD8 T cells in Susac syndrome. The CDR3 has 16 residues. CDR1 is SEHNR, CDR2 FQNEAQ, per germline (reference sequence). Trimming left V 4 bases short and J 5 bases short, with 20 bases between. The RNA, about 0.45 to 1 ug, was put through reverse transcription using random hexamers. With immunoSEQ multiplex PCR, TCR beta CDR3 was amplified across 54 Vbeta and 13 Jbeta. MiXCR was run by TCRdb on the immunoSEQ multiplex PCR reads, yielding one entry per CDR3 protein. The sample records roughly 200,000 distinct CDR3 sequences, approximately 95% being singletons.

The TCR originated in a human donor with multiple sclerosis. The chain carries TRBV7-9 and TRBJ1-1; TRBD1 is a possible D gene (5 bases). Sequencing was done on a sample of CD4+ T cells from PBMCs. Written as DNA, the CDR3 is TGTGCCAGCAGCTCGGATGATTATTTAGGGGAAACTGAAGCTTTCTTT. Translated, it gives CASSSDDYLGETEAFF.